The rows below give T cell receptor beta chains drawn from one sample of a study of CD8+CD57+ T cells in acquired aplastic anemia. MiXCR, run by TCRdb on the reads, gives a single entry per CDR3 protein. The data hold some 210,000 distinct CDR3 sequences, with over 55% observed a single time. The sequencing sample was made of sorted CD4+, CD8+, or CD8+CD57+ T cells (not recorded which) from PBMCs. These receptors were obtained from a human donor in good health. CDR3s include the opening cysteine and the closing phenylalanine or tryptophan. The D gene is left open where the match is weak. Not every row has a clone size; where given, it reads once, few, many or a size class.

d_gene: TRBD2
abundance: many
j_gene: TRBJ2-3
v_gene: TRBV13
CDR3nt: TGTGCCAGCAGCTTAGGCCTAGCGGGGAAGGCTATCACAGATACGCAGTATTTT
CDR3aa: CASSLGLAGKAITDTQYF

d_gene: -
abundance: -
j_gene: TRBJ2-5
v_gene: TRBV7-2
CDR3nt: TGTGCCAGCAGCTTGCTTCGAGGAGGCCAAAAGACCCAGTACTTC
CDR3aa: CASSLLRGGQKTQYF

d_gene: -
abundance: many
j_gene: TRBJ1-1
v_gene: TRBV11-2
CDR3nt: TGTGCCAGCTGGGACTCGGGATGGGGCACTGAAGCTTTCTTT
CDR3aa: CASWDSGWGTEAFF

d_gene: TRBD2
abundance: once
j_gene: TRBJ2-3
v_gene: TRBV12-3/TRBV12-4
CDR3nt: TGTGCCAGCAGCCACGGGACTAGCGGGGTGGATGATACGCAGTATTTT
CDR3aa: CASSHGTSGVDDTQYF

d_gene: TRBD2
abundance: -
j_gene: TRBJ2-1
v_gene: TRBV24-1
CDR3nt: TGTGCTACCAGTGAACGAACCTGGGCTAGCGGGAGTGTGAATGAGCAGTTCTTC
CDR3aa: CATSERTWASGSVNEQFF

d_gene: -
abundance: -
j_gene: TRBJ2-5
v_gene: TRBV2
CDR3nt: TGTGCCAGCATCCAAGAGGGGACCCAGTACTTC
CDR3aa: CASIQEGTQYF

d_gene: -
abundance: -
j_gene: TRBJ1-2
v_gene: TRBV7-9
CDR3nt: TGTGCCAGCAGCTTGGCTGTCGGGGCGTTCTATGGCTACACCTTC
CDR3aa: CASSLAVGAFYGYTF

d_gene: TRBD2
abundance: -
j_gene: TRBJ2-5
v_gene: TRBV7-2
CDR3nt: TGTGCCCTGGGGGGTAGCGGGAGTCAGGGACAAGAGACCCAGTACTTC
CDR3aa: CALGGSGSQGQETQYF

d_gene: -
abundance: -
j_gene: TRBJ2-7
v_gene: TRBV14
CDR3nt: TGTGCCAGCAGCCAAGATCGGGTGTCCTACGAGCAGTACTTC
CDR3aa: CASSQDRVSYEQYF

d_gene: TRBD2
abundance: -
j_gene: TRBJ2-5
v_gene: TRBV7-8
CDR3nt: TGTGCCAGCAGCCCCCCCGGGACTAAAAAGTTGGTGACCCAGTACTTC
CDR3aa: CASSPPGTKKLVTQYF

d_gene: -
abundance: many
j_gene: TRBJ2-1
v_gene: TRBV7-3
CDR3nt: TGTGCCAGCAGCTCAACCACAGGGTTAGGTCCTCAGTTCTTC
CDR3aa: CASSSTTGLGPQFF

d_gene: -
abundance: many
j_gene: TRBJ1-2
v_gene: TRBV9
CDR3nt: TGTGCCAGCAGCGGAAGATATGGCTGCACCTTC
CDR3aa: CASSGRYGCTF

d_gene: -
abundance: -
j_gene: TRBJ1-2
v_gene: TRBV19
CDR3nt: TGTGCCAGTAGTAGACGAACCGGGACTGACTCTGGAAACACCTTC
CDR3aa: CASSRRTGTDSGNTF

d_gene: -
abundance: few
j_gene: TRBJ2-3
v_gene: TRBV20-1
CDR3nt: TGCAGTGCTATGGGCGAACAGGGTTGGTCAGATACGCAGTATTTT
CDR3aa: CSAMGEQGWSDTQYF

d_gene: -
abundance: -
j_gene: TRBJ2-7
v_gene: TRBV9
CDR3nt: TGTGCCAACAGTATTCCCGCCTACGAGCAGTACTTC
CDR3aa: CANSIPAYEQYF

d_gene: -
abundance: many
j_gene: TRBJ1-1
v_gene: TRBV6-5
CDR3nt: TGTGCCAGTATAAACCAGGGGCTCAACACTGAAGCTTTCTTT
CDR3aa: CASINQGLNTEAFF

d_gene: -
abundance: many
j_gene: TRBJ1-1
v_gene: TRBV6-1
CDR3nt: TGTGCCAGCAGTGAAGCGGACAGGAACACTGAAGCTTTCTTT
CDR3aa: CASSEADRNTEAFF

d_gene: -
abundance: -
j_gene: TRBJ2-6
v_gene: TRBV12-3/TRBV12-4
CDR3nt: TGTGCCACCAGTGATGCCCACATTTCTGGGGCCAACGTCCTGACTTTC
CDR3aa: CATSDAHISGANVLTF

d_gene: -
abundance: -
j_gene: TRBJ2-7
v_gene: TRBV20-1
CDR3nt: TGCAGTGCTTCGGGAGACTACGAGCAGTACTTC
CDR3aa: CSASGDYEQYF

d_gene: TRBD1
abundance: -
j_gene: TRBJ2-7
v_gene: TRBV5-1
CDR3nt: TGCGCCAGCAGCGCGGACAGGCCATCCTACGAGCAGTACTTC
CDR3aa: CASSADRPSYEQYF

d_gene: -
abundance: many
j_gene: TRBJ2-7
v_gene: TRBV6-2/TRBV6-3
CDR3nt: TGTGCCAGCAGTGACCCCGGACAGTACTACGAGCAGTACTTC
CDR3aa: CASSDPGQYYEQYF

d_gene: TRBD2
abundance: -
j_gene: TRBJ2-3
v_gene: TRBV14
CDR3nt: TGTGCCAGCAGCCAGCGGAGTGAGCGGGAGTGGAGCACAGATACGCAGTATTTT
CDR3aa: CASSQRSEREWSTDTQYF

d_gene: -
abundance: once
j_gene: TRBJ1-1
v_gene: TRBV10-2
CDR3nt: TGCGCCAGCAGTGAGTACACAGATGCGAACACTGAAGCTTTCTTT
CDR3aa: CASSEYTDANTEAFF

d_gene: -
abundance: -
j_gene: TRBJ2-5
v_gene: TRBV19
CDR3nt: TGTGCCAGTAGTATTTGGGACCGAGGCGAAGAGACCCAGTACTTC
CDR3aa: CASSIWDRGEETQYF

d_gene: TRBD2
abundance: -
j_gene: TRBJ2-1
v_gene: TRBV3-1
CDR3nt: TGTGCCAGCAGCCAAGATCTAGCGGGGGGGCCCGAATCCTACAATGAGCAGTTCTTC
CDR3aa: CASSQDLAGGPESYNEQFF

d_gene: TRBD1
abundance: -
j_gene: TRBJ2-7
v_gene: TRBV7-3
CDR3nt: TGTGCCAGCAGCTTATTGTCAGGGGGCTGGTACGAGCAGTACTTC
CDR3aa: CASSLLSGGWYEQYF

d_gene: TRBD1
abundance: few
j_gene: TRBJ2-3
v_gene: TRBV7-2
CDR3nt: TGTGCCAGCAGCCAGCAGGGGGGCACAGATACGCAGTATTTT
CDR3aa: CASSQQGGTDTQYF

d_gene: TRBD1
abundance: -
j_gene: TRBJ1-1
v_gene: TRBV20-1
CDR3nt: TGCAGTGCTAGAGGGCAGGGGGACACTGAAGCTTCCTTT
CDR3aa: CSARGQGDTEASF

d_gene: TRBD1
abundance: once
j_gene: TRBJ2-7
v_gene: TRBV2
CDR3nt: TGTGCCAGCAGCCGGGGACAGAGCTACGAGCAGTACTTC
CDR3aa: CASSRGQSYEQYF

d_gene: TRBD1
abundance: -
j_gene: TRBJ1-6
v_gene: TRBV20-1
CDR3nt: TGCAGTGCCAGACCTGACAGGGCGGACTCACCCCTCCACTTT
CDR3aa: CSARPDRADSPLHF

d_gene: TRBD2
abundance: -
j_gene: TRBJ2-1
v_gene: TRBV20-1
CDR3nt: TGCAGTGCTACCCGGACTAGCGGGGGGGCCGATGAGCAGTTCTTC
CDR3aa: CSATRTSGGADEQFF

d_gene: TRBD2
abundance: -
j_gene: TRBJ2-5
v_gene: TRBV5-6
CDR3nt: TGTGCCAGCAGCTTAGGACTAGCACAAGAGACCCAGTACTTC
CDR3aa: CASSLGLAQETQYF

d_gene: TRBD1
abundance: -
j_gene: TRBJ2-7
v_gene: TRBV7-2
CDR3nt: TGTGCCAGCAGCCGTTACAGGGGTCATCGCTACGAGCAGTACTTC
CDR3aa: CASSRYRGHRYEQYF

d_gene: -
abundance: once
j_gene: TRBJ2-2
v_gene: TRBV7-6
CDR3nt: TGTGCCAGCGGAGGATCCGGGACCCTGAACACCGGGGAGCTGTTTTTT
CDR3aa: CASGGSGTLNTGELFF

d_gene: TRBD2
abundance: -
j_gene: TRBJ2-1
v_gene: TRBV7-6
CDR3nt: TGTGCCAGCAGCTTAACTTCGCCGGGAGGGCCGAGGGAGCAGTTCTTC
CDR3aa: CASSLTSPGGPREQFF

d_gene: -
abundance: -
j_gene: TRBJ2-7
v_gene: TRBV7-2
CDR3nt: TGTGCCAGCAGCTTCTTGACAACCGAGCAGTACTTC
CDR3aa: CASSFLTTEQYF

d_gene: -
abundance: -
j_gene: TRBJ2-1
v_gene: TRBV24-1
CDR3nt: TGTGCCACCAGTGATTTGAGGGGGTCGAATGAGCAGTTCTTC
CDR3aa: CATSDLRGSNEQFF

d_gene: -
abundance: once
j_gene: TRBJ2-1
v_gene: TRBV2
CDR3nt: TGTGCCAGCTTCTTGATGGTCAATGAGCAGTTCTTC
CDR3aa: CASFLMVNEQFF

d_gene: TRBD1
abundance: -
j_gene: TRBJ1-5
v_gene: TRBV19
CDR3nt: TGTGCCAGTAGTATGGACAGGGTTCCCCAGCCCCAGCATTTT
CDR3aa: CASSMDRVPQPQHF

d_gene: TRBD1
abundance: -
j_gene: TRBJ2-3
v_gene: TRBV24-1
CDR3nt: TGTGCCACCAGTGATGATCAGGGGGCGAATGTTATAGATACGCAGTATTTT
CDR3aa: CATSDDQGANVIDTQYF

d_gene: TRBD1
abundance: many
j_gene: TRBJ1-5
v_gene: TRBV20-1
CDR3nt: TGCAGTGCCCAAACAGGGGGCGAGAATCAGCCCCAGCATTTT
CDR3aa: CSAQTGGENQPQHF

d_gene: -
abundance: -
j_gene: TRBJ1-2
v_gene: TRBV25-1
CDR3nt: TGTGCCAGCAGTGGGGCGTCACAAAGGGACATCTCGACCTATGGCTACACCTTC
CDR3aa: CASSGASQRDISTYGYTF

d_gene: TRBD1
abundance: -
j_gene: TRBJ1-2
v_gene: TRBV29-1
CDR3nt: TGCAGCGTGGGGGACAGCCAGTATGGCTACACCTTC
CDR3aa: CSVGDSQYGYTF

d_gene: -
abundance: -
j_gene: TRBJ2-1
v_gene: TRBV24-1
CDR3nt: TGTGCCACCAGTGATTTTGACGGGGCCAGCTCCTACAATGAGCAGTTCTTC
CDR3aa: CATSDFDGASSYNEQFF

d_gene: -
abundance: -
j_gene: TRBJ2-2
v_gene: TRBV11-2
CDR3nt: TGTGCCAGCAGTCGACCGGACACCGGGGAGCTGTTTTTT
CDR3aa: CASSRPDTGELFF

d_gene: TRBD1
abundance: many
j_gene: TRBJ1-5
v_gene: TRBV19
CDR3nt: TGTGCCAGTAGTACCACAGGGGGCTATAGCAATCAGCCCCAGCATTTT
CDR3aa: CASSTTGGYSNQPQHF

d_gene: TRBD1
abundance: many
j_gene: TRBJ1-1
v_gene: TRBV20-1
CDR3nt: TGCAGTGCCAGGCTGGGACAGCCGAACACTGAAGCTTTCTTT
CDR3aa: CSARLGQPNTEAFF

d_gene: -
abundance: many
j_gene: TRBJ2-1
v_gene: TRBV19
CDR3nt: TGTGCCAGTAGTATCGGCCTCAAGATGGCTAGCCATGAGCAGTTCTTC
CDR3aa: CASSIGLKMASHEQFF

d_gene: -
abundance: many
j_gene: TRBJ1-5
v_gene: TRBV6-2/TRBV6-3
CDR3nt: TGTGCCAGCAGTTACGCTATCGACCGTGGGGGTCAGCCCCAGCATTTT
CDR3aa: CASSYAIDRGGQPQHF